A single sample is the source of the 15 T cell receptor beta chains below, sequenced in a study of T cells in localized non-small cell lung cancer. The data were produced by immunoSEQ multiplex PCR, yet TCRdb's version contains in-frame clones alone and is incomplete. The sample carries fewer than 13,000 clones, about 80% recorded once. The source was peripheral blood, collected before any cancer treatment. These receptor sequences come from a male donor older than 55 with stage I lung adenocarcinoma.

This clone was observed a few times. This sequence joins TRBV5-6 and TRBJ2-3; 7 nucleotides align to TRBD2. The CDR3 extends over 15 amino acids. V was pared by 4 bases and J by 0 bases, with 5 bases of the junction left unmatched. CDR1 and CDR2 (germline): SGHDT, YYEEEE. CDR3 nucleotide sequence: TGTGCCAGCAGCCGAGGGCGGGGGAGCACAGATACGCAGTATTTT. It encodes CASSRGRGSTDTQYF.

The chain joins TRBV7-9 to TRBJ2-3, with D possibly TRBD1 on 5 matching bases. Germline V gene data show CDR1 as SEHNR and CDR2 as FQNEAQ (reference sequence). This CDR3 comprises 15 residues. The germline V and J ends were trimmed by 5 bases and 4 bases, with 16 bases remaining between them. The CDR3 protein is CASSTFREPPDTQYF. For the CDR3, the DNA is TGTGCCAGCAGCACCTTCAGGGAACCCCCAGATACGCAGTATTTT.

The chain employs TRBV18 and TRBJ1-1; no definite D call. Germline-derived CDR1 and CDR2 are KGHSH and LQKENI. V shed 3 bases and J shed 4 bases, with 15 bases lying between them. CDR3 length equals 15 residues. The CDR3 sequence is CASSPFSRAGTEAFF. CDR3 nucleotide sequence: TGTGCCAGCTCACCCTTCTCTCGGGCGGGCACTGAAGCTTTCTTT. The full variable domain, with the rest looked up from reference TRBV18 and TRBJ1-1, is NAGVMQNPRHLVRRRGQEARLRCSPMKGHSHVYWYRQLPEEGLKFMVYLQKENIIDESGMPKERFSAEFPKEGPSILRIQQVVRGDSAAYFCASSPFSRAGTEAFFGQGTRLTVV.

Here the CDR3 reads CASSPQVGPNNEQFF. The CDR3 nucleotides read TGTGCCAGCAGCCCTCAAGTGGGACCGAACAATGAGCAGTTCTTC. V usage is TRBV14 and J usage is TRBJ2-1; D may be TRBD1 or TRBD2 (5 bases each). Germline CDR1 SGHDN, CDR2 FVKESK. V dropped 4 bases and J dropped 5 bases, with 15 bases sitting between them. The CDR3 runs to 15 residues.

The genes are TRBV7-2 and TRBJ2-3; D is tentatively TRBD1 or TRBD2 (6 bases each). V shed 3 bases and J shed 0 bases, with 16 bases lying between them. CDR1 is SGHTA, CDR2 FQGNSA, per germline. The CDR3 consists of 17 residues. The CDR3 nucleotides are TGTGCCAGCAGCTTGGGGCCCGGGGGCACGAGCACAGATACGCAGTATTTT. Its protein is CASSLGPGGTSTDTQYF.

V and J are TRBV6-1 and TRBJ1-2, with unresolved D. V lost 8 bases, J lost 5 bases, and 15 bases lay in between. The CDR3 sequence is 13 residues long. Germline-derived CDR1 and CDR2 are MNHNS and SASEGT. CDR3 residues: CASATVVAYGYTF. The DNA for the CDR3 is TGTGCCAGCGCAACAGTCGTGGCTTATGGCTACACCTTC.

V and J are TRBV5-1 and TRBJ1-3; no reliable D call. Looked up from germline, CDR1 is SGHRS and CDR2 is YFSETQ. This CDR3 has 16 residues. V lost 3 bases, J lost 0 bases, and 13 bases lay in between. DNA of the CDR3: TGCGCCAGCAGCTCGGGAGTAACATACTCTGGAAACACCATATATTTT. Protein product: CASSSGVTYSGNTIYF.

This clone has just a few counts. The chain combines TRBV9 with TRBJ2-7; D ambiguous. The germline CDR1 and CDR2 sequences are SGDLS and YYNGEE. V lost 2 bases, J lost 0 bases, and 9 bases lay in between. The CDR3 has 14 amino acids. CDR3 in amino acids: CASSVRFSSYEQYF. The DNA for the CDR3 is TGTGCCAGCAGCGTTCGGTTTAGCTCCTACGAGCAGTACTTC.

V and J are TRBV9 and TRBJ1-3; TRBD1 might be the D (5 bases). The germline gives CDR1 SGDLS, CDR2 YYNGEE. CDR3 length: 16 residues. V was pared by 3 bases and J by 5 bases, with 18 bases between. CDR3 nucleotides: TGTGCCAGCAGCGAGGGGCGTGGGGCGGGTAGAAACACCATATATTTT. Residues: CASSEGRGAGRNTIYF.

The gene calls are TRBV18 and TRBJ2-3; no clear D. Germline loops: CDR1 KGHSH, CDR2 LQKENI. This CDR3 has 15 amino acids. Trimming cost V 0 bases and J 2 bases, with 9 bases left between them. CDR3 coding DNA: TGTGCCAGCTCACCACCGGTCTCCTTCACAGATACGCAGTATTTT. Its protein is CASSPPVSFTDTQYF.

The rearrangement joins TRBV27 to TRBJ2-1; 7 bases match TRBD1. The length of the CDR3 is 15 residues. J lost 3 bases, V lost 5 bases, and 7 bases had no gene match. In germline, CDR1 is MNHEY, CDR2 SMNVEV (reference sequence). The CDR3 nucleotides read TGTGCCAGCAGTCCATTGACAGGGCGCTACAATGAGCAGTTCTTC. Translation gives CASSPLTGRYNEQFF.

V usage is TRBV5-1 and J usage is TRBJ1-1; possibly TRBD1 for D (5 bases). Trimming pared 4 bases from V and 5 bases from J, leaving 18 bases between. The CDR3 totals 15 residues. Germline CDR1 SGHRS, CDR2 YFSETQ. CDR3 region: CASSPIVGGRTEAFF. In DNA form, the CDR3 reads TGCGCCAGCAGCCCAATAGTTGGGGGTCGGACTGAAGCTTTCTTT. The full variable domain, with the rest looked up from reference TRBV5-1 and TRBJ1-1, is KAGVTQTPRYLIKTRGQQVTLSCSPISGHRSVSWYQQTPGQGLQFLFEYFSETQRNKGNFPGRFSGRQFSNSRSEMNVSTLELGDSALYLCASSPIVGGRTEAFFGQGTRLTVV.

CDR3 sequence reads: CASSYNHISYEQYF. The CDR3 nucleotides are TGTGCCAGCAGTTATAACCATATCTCCTACGAGCAGTACTTC. V gene TRBV6-5 combines with J gene TRBJ2-7; D is unclear. CDR1 and CDR2 from the germline V gene are MNHEY and SVGAGI. CDR3 length: 14 residues. V was cut by 3 bases and J by 0 bases, with 9 bases left in between.

The table lists this clone with a few counts. The chain uses TRBV29-1 and TRBJ1-2; 8 bases line up with TRBD1. CDR3 size: 12 residues. CDR1 is SQVTM and CDR2 is ANQGSEA in the germline V gene. V shed 5 bases, J shed 7 bases, and the junction held 6 bases outside the gene matches. This CDR3 is CSVPSTGGGYTF. CDR3 nucleotide sequence: TGCAGCGTTCCCTCTACAGGGGGTGGCTACACCTTC.

V gene TRBV11-2 combines with J gene TRBJ1-1; D gene ambiguous. V was shortened by 2 bases and J by 0 bases, with 10 bases between the two germline ends. Per the germline V gene, CDR1 is SGHAT and CDR2 is FQNNGV. CDR3 length: 15 amino acids. The CDR3 DNA is TGTGCCAGCAGCTTAAGAGGACTCTTGAACACTGAAGCTTTCTTT. This codes for CASSLRGLLNTEAFF.